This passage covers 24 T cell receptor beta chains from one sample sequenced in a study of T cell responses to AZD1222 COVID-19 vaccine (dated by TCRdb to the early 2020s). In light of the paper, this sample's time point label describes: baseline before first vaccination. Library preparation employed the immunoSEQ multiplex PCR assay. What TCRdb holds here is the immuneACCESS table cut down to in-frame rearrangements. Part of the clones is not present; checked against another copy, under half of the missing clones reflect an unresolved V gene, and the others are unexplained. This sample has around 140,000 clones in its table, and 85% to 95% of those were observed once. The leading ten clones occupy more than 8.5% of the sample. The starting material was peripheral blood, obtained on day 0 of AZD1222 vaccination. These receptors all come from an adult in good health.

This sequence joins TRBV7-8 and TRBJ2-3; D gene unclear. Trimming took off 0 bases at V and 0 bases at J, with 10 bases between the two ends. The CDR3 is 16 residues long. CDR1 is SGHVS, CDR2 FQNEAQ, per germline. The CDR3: CASSLAASLSTDTQYF. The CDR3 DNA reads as TGTGCCAGCAGCTTAGCAGCGTCCCTTAGCACAGATACGCAGTATTTT.

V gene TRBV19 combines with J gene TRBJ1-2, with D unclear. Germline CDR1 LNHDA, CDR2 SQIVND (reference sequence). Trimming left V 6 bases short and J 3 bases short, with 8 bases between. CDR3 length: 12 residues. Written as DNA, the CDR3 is TGTGCCAGTAGATCCGGATACTATGGCTACACCTTC. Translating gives CASRSGYYGYTF.

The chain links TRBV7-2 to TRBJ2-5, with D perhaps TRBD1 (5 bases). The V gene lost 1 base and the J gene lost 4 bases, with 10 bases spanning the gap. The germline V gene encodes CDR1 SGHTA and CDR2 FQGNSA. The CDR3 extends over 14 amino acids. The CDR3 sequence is CASSLGPRGETQYF. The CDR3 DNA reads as TGTGCCAGCAGCTTAGGTCCTAGGGGAGAGACCCAGTACTTC.

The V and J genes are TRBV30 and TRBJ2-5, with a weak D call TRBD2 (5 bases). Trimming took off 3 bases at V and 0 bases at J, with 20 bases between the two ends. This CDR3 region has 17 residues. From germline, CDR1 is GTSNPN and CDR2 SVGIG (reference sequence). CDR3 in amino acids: CAWSSYAGRRYQETQYF. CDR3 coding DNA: TGTGCCTGGAGCTCCTATGCGGGCAGGCGGTACCAAGAGACCCAGTACTTC.

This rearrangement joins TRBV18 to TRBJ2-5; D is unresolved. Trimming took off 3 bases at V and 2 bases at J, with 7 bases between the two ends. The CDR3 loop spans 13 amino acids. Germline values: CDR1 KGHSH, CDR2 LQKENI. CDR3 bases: TGTGCCAGCTCACCGAACAATCAAGAGACCCAGTACTTC. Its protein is CASSPNNQETQYF.

The CDR3 nucleotides read TGTGCCAGCAGCTTAAGTGGAGGACTACACTATGGCTACACCTTC. Encoded protein: CASSLSGGLHYGYTF. The chain couples TRBV7-3 to TRBJ1-2; the D is unclear. V gave up 1 base and J gave up 3 bases, with 12 bases separating them. Per the germline V gene, CDR1 is SGHTA and CDR2 is FQGTGA. The CDR3 has 15 amino acids.

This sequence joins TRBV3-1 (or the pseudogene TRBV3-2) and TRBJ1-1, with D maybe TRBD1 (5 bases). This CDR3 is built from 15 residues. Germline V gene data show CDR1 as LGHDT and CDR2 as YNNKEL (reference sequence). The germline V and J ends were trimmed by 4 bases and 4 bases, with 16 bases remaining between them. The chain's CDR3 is CASSPSAGGGTEAFF. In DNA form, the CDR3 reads TGTGCCAGCAGCCCTTCTGCTGGGGGGGGCACTGAAGCTTTCTTT.

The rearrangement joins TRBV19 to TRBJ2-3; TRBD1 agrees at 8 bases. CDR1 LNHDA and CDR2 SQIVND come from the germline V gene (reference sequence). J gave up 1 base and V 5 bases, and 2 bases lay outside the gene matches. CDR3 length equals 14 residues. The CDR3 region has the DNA TGTGCCAGTAGTGAGACAGGGGGCACAGATACGCAGTATTTT. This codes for CASSETGGTDTQYF.

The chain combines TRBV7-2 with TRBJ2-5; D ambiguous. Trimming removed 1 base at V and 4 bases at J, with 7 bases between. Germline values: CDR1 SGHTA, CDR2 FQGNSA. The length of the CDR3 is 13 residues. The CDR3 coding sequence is TGTGCCAGCAGCTTAGAGGTGCGAGAGACCCAGTACTTC. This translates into CASSLEVRETQYF.

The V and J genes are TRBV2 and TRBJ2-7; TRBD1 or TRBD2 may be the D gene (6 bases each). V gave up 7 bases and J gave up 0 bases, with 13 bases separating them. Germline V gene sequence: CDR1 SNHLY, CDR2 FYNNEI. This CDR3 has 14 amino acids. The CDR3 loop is CASNPGAVSYEQYF. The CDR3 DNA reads TGTGCCAGCAATCCGGGGGCGGTCTCCTACGAGCAGTACTTC. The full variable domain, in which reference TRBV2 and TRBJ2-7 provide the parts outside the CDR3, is EPEVTQTPSHQVTQMGQEVILRCVPISNHLYFYWYRQILGQKVEFLVSFYNNEISEKSEIFDDQFSVERPDGSNFTLKIRSTKLEDSAMYFCASNPGAVSYEQYFGPGTRLTVT.

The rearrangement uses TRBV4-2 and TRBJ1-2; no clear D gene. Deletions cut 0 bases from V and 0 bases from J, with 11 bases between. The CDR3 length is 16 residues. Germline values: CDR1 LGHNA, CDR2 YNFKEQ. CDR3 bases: TGTGCCAGCAGCCAAGATATGAGGTGGGCTAACTATGGCTACACCTTC. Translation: CASSQDMRWANYGYTF.

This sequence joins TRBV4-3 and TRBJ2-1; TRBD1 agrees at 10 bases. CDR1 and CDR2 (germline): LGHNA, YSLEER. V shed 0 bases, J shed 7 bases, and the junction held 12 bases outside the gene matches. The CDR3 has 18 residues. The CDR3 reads CASSQELLTGGLGNEQFF. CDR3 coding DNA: TGCGCCAGCAGCCAAGAATTGTTGACAGGGGGCCTTGGGAATGAGCAGTTCTTC.

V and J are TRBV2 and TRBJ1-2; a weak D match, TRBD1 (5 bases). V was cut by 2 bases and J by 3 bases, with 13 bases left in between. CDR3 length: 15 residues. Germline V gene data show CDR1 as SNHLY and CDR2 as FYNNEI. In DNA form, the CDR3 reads TGTGCCAGCAGTGAATTTGGGGGGATGGACTATGGCTACACCTTC. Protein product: CASSEFGGMDYGYTF.

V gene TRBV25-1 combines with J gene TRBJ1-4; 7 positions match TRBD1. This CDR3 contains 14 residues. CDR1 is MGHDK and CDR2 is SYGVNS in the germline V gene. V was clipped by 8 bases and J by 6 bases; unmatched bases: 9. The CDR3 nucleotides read TGTGCCAGCTTACTGGACAGGAGTTATGAAAAACTGTTTTTT. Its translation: CASLLDRSYEKLFF.

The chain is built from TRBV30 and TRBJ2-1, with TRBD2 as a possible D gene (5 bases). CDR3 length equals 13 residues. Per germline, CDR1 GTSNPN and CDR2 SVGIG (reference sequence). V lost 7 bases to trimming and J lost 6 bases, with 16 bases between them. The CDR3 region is CASSQSRGNEQFF. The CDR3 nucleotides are TGTGCCTCCTCCCAGTCTCGGGGCAATGAGCAGTTCTTC.

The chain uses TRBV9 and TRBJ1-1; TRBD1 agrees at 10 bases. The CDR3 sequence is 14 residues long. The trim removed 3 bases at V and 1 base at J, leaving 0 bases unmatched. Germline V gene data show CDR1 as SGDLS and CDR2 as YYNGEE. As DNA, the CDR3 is TGTGCCAGCAGCGGACAGGGGGCGAACACTGAAGCTTTCTTT. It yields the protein CASSGQGANTEAFF.

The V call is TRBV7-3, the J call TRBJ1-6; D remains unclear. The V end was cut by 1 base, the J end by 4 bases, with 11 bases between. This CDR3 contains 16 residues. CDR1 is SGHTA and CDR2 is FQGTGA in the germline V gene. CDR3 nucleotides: TGTGCCAGCAGCTTAAGGTCTCGGGAATATAATTCACCCCTCCACTTT. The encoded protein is CASSLRSREYNSPLHF.

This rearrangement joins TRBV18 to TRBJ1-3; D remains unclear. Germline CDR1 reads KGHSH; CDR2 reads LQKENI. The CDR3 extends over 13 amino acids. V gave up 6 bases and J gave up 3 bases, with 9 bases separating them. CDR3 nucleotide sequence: TGTGCCAGCTCGCAGGAACTTGGAAACACCATATATTTT. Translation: CASSQELGNTIYF.

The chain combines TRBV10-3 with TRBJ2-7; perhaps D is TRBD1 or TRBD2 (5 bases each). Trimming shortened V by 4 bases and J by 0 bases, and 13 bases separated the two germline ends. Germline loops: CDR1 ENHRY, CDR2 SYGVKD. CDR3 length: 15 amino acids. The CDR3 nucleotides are TGTGCCATCAGTGCCCCGGGGACCTTCTCCTACGAGCAGTACTTC. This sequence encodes CAISAPGTFSYEQYF.

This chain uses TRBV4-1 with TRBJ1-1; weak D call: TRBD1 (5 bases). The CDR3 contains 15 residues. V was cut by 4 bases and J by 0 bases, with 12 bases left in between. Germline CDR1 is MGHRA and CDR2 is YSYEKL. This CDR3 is CASSPRQGLNTEAFF. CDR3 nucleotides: TGCGCCAGCAGCCCAAGGCAGGGCTTGAACACTGAAGCTTTCTTT.

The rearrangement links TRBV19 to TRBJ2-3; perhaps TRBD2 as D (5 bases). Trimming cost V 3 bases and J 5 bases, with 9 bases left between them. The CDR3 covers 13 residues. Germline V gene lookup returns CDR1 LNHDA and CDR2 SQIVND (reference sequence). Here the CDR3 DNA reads TGTGCCAGTAGTATTGGGGAGAGAGATACGCAGTATTTT. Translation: CASSIGERDTQYF.

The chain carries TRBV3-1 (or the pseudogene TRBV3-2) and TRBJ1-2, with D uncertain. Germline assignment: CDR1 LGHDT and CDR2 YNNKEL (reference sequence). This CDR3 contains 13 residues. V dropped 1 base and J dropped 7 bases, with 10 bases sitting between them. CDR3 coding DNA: TGTGCCAGCAGCCAAGGCCAGGTTCTTGGCTACACCTTC. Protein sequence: CASSQGQVLGYTF.

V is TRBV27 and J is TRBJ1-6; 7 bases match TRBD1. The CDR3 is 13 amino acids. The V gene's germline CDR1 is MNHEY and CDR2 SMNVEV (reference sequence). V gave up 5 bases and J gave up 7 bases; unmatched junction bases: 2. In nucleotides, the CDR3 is TGTGCCAGCAGTGGGACAGCCAATTCACCCCTCCACTTT. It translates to CASSGTANSPLHF.

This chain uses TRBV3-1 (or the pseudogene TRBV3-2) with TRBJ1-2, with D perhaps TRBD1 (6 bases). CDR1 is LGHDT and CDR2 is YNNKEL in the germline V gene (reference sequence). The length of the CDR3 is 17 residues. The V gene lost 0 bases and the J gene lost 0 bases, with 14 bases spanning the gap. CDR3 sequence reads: CASSQDTRTASNYGYTF. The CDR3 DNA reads TGTGCCAGCAGCCAAGATACCCGGACAGCATCTAACTATGGCTACACCTTC.